This TCR beta chain was sequenced during a study of blood T cell repertoires in COVID-19. Overall study context: The samples span acute and convalescent COVID-19 from the United States, Italy and Spain. T cells, B-cell-depleted T cells, or PBMCs provided the cDNA or gDNA that served as material.

Original data processing: How many nucleated cells were present was estimated from reference gene primer amplification. TCRdb keeps only in-frame clones here, not all; method: immunoSEQ multiplex PCR. That table is the source of V, J and clone size, and D and trimming were worked out from the DNA. The sample shows approximately 300,000 clones, roughly 82% of them seen only once. CDR3 length: 17 residues. Trimming cost V 6 bases and J 5 bases; bases outside gene matches: 13. Looked up from germline, CDR1 is KGHSH and CDR2 is LQKENI. Sequencing used peripheral blood. This TCR came from a woman in her fifties or sixties with acute or convalescent COVID-19. The chain joins TRBV18 to TRBJ2-1; 10 nucleotides line up with TRBD1. The CDR3 coding sequence is TGTGCCAGCTCCCTCAGCCCGGGACAGGGGTCCCACAATGAGCAGTTCTTC. This encodes CASSLSPGQGSHNEQFF.